Below are 22 T cell receptor beta chains sequenced from a single sample in a study of OX40 agonist ivuxolimab in advanced cancers. TCRdb's table, derived via immunoSEQ multiplex PCR, lists solely in-frame clones and lacks some. The top ten clones hold less than 4% of a sample with about 19,000 clones, roughly four fifths of them seen once. The starting material was CD4+ or CD8+ T cells sorted from blood, obtained in a trial of the OX40 agonist ivuxolimab. The source is an adult with an advanced solid tumor such as melanoma, head and neck, liver or kidney cancer.

This clone was detected only a few times. This rearrangement joins TRBV11-2 to TRBJ2-4; D unclear. The germline V gene has CDR1 SGHAT and CDR2 FQNNGV. V was shortened by 5 bases and J by 2 bases, with 7 bases between the two germline ends. This CDR3 has 13 amino acids. The CDR3 coding sequence is TGTGCCAGCAGCCCTAACACCAAAAACATTCAGTACTTC. It is translated as CASSPNTKNIQYF. Full variable domain (rest looked up from reference TRBV11-2 and TRBJ2-4): EAGVAQSPRYKIIEKRQSVAFWCNPISGHATLYWYQQILGQGPKLLIQFQNNGVVDDSQLPKDRFSAERLKGVDSTLKIQPAKLEDSAVYLCASSPNTKNIQYFGAGTRLSVL.

The rearrangement links TRBV4-1 to TRBJ2-7, with 7 nucleotides matching TRBD1. Germline loops: CDR1 MGHRA, CDR2 YSYEKL. The length of the CDR3 is 15 residues. Trimming cost V 4 bases and J 8 bases; bases outside gene matches: 14. In DNA form, the CDR3 reads TGCGCCAGCAGCCCCATGGGACAGCCTTCTTATCAGCAGTACTTC. Translated: CASSPMGQPSYQQYF.

The chain joins TRBV7-2 to TRBJ2-6; no firm D call. V was cut by 1 base and J by 4 bases, with 17 bases left in between. CDR1 SGHTA and CDR2 FQGNSA come from the germline V gene. The CDR3 has 18 residues. The CDR3 sequence is CASSLEGPITAGANVLTF. CDR3 DNA sequence: TGTGCCAGCAGCTTAGAGGGCCCCATCACAGCGGGGGCCAACGTCCTGACTTTC. The full variable domain, completed using reference TRBV7-2 and TRBJ2-6, is GAGVSQSPSNKVTEKGKDVELRCDPISGHTALYWYRQSLGQGLEFLIYFQGNSAPDKSGLPSDRFSAERTGGSVSTLTIQRTQQEDSAVYLCASSLEGPITAGANVLTFGAGSRLTVL.

The rearrangement joins TRBV15 to TRBJ2-5; unclear D gene. Between the trimmed V and J ends, which lost 1 base and 6 bases, there was a span of 6 bases. Germline CDR1 reads LNHNV; CDR2 reads YYDKDF (reference sequence). This CDR3 comprises 12 residues. CDR3: CATSRVSQTQYF. The DNA of the CDR3 is TGTGCCACCAGCAGAGTCTCCCAGACCCAGTACTTC.

The rearrangement links TRBV2 to TRBJ1-2; a weak D match, TRBD1 (6 bases). Germline V gives CDR1 SNHLY, CDR2 FYNNEI. The V end lost 4 bases, the J end lost 3 bases, and 12 bases lay between the germline ends. The CDR3 is made up of 14 amino acids. CDR3 nucleotides: TGTGCCAGCAGTGGCAGGGGCCGGGACTATGGCTACACCTTC. It codes for CASSGRGRDYGYTF.

The V call is TRBV19, the J call TRBJ1-4, with 9 bases identical to TRBD1. The CDR3 has 14 amino acids. V was pared by 5 bases and J by 8 bases, with 6 bases of the junction left unmatched. Looked up from germline, CDR1 is LNHDA and CDR2 is SQIVND (reference sequence). This CDR3 reads CASSHRTGDEKLFF. The DNA of the CDR3 is TGTGCCAGTAGTCATCGGACAGGGGACGAAAAACTGTTTTTT.

This sequence joins TRBV7-9 and TRBJ1-4; D is unclear. With 2 bases removed from V and 5 bases from J, the gap between germline ends came to 15 bases. Germline V gene lookup returns CDR1 SEHNR and CDR2 FQNEAQ (reference sequence). The CDR3 is 16 amino acids. The CDR3 protein is CASSLIDLSRNEKLFF. CDR3 coding DNA: TGTGCCAGCAGCTTAATAGACCTCTCCCGGAATGAAAAACTGTTTTTT.

This clone was seen a few times. The J gene is TRBJ1-5, the V gene TRBV5-4; D is unclear. V lost 0 bases, J lost 6 bases, and 4 bases lay in between. This CDR3 is built from 12 residues. Germline-derived CDR1 and CDR2 are SGHNT and YYREEE (reference sequence). The CDR3 coding sequence is TGTGCCAGCAGCTTGGTAGGTCAGCCCCAGCATTTT. Its translation is CASSLVGQPQHF.

The rearrangement uses TRBV27 and TRBJ1-2, with D perhaps matching TRBD1 (5 bases). The CDR3 length is 13 residues. Germline lookup yields CDR1 MNHEY and CDR2 SMNVEV (reference sequence). V was pared by 4 bases and J by 7 bases, with 13 bases between. The DNA for the CDR3 is TGTGCCAGCAGTTATTCCGCCGGGGGTGGCTACACCTTC. It codes for CASSYSAGGGYTF.

The chain couples TRBV11-2 to TRBJ2-7; 8 positions agree with TRBD2. The trim removed 8 bases at V and 2 bases at J, leaving 5 bases unmatched. Per the germline V gene, CDR1 is SGHAT and CDR2 is FQNNGV. The CDR3 covers 13 residues. In DNA, the CDR3 is TGTGCCAGCCGGGGGGGCTGGCCCTACGAGCAGTACTTC. Its protein product is CASRGGWPYEQYF.

In this sample, this clone turned up a few times. The chain links TRBV27 to TRBJ1-1, with D maybe TRBD1 (5 bases). Trimming took 2 bases from V and 5 from J, leaving 9 bases between them. The CDR3 has 13 amino acids. The germline V gene has CDR1 MNHEY and CDR2 SMNVEV (reference sequence). The chain's CDR3 is CASSLQGGTEAFF. The CDR3, as DNA: TGTGCCAGCAGTTTACAGGGCGGTACTGAAGCTTTCTTT.

The gene calls are TRBV4-1 and TRBJ2-1, with no clear D. V lost 1 base and J 4 bases, leaving 8 bases between the germline ends. CDR1 and CDR2 (germline): MGHRA, YSYEKL. There are 14 residues in the CDR3. CDR3: CASSQGGSYNEQFF. Written as DNA, the CDR3 is TGCGCCAGCAGCCAAGGTGGTAGTTACAATGAGCAGTTCTTC.

The table lists this clone with a few counts. This chain connects TRBV28 to TRBJ2-5; a possible D gene is TRBD2 (5 bases). Trimming took off 1 base at V and 4 bases at J, with 10 bases between the two ends. The CDR3 totals 14 residues. The germline CDR1 and CDR2 sequences are MDHEN and SYDVKM. CDR3 sequence: CASSLSSSRETQYF. The CDR3 DNA is TGTGCCAGCAGTTTATCTAGCAGTAGAGAGACCCAGTACTTC.

This clone appeared once. The V gene is TRBV19, the J gene TRBJ1-5; 7 bases match TRBD1. The CDR3 is made up of 15 amino acids. The germline V gene has CDR1 LNHDA and CDR2 SQIVND (reference sequence). J lost 2 bases, V lost 7 bases, and 8 bases had no gene match. As DNA, the CDR3 is TGTGCCAGTAATACAGGGGAGGCGCGCAATCAGCCCCAGCATTTT. Its protein is CASNTGEARNQPQHF.

The genes are TRBV28 and TRBJ2-1, with 8 bases identical to TRBD2. V trimming: 4 bases; J trimming: 0 bases; junction bases outside the gene matches: 2. This CDR3 region has 15 residues. Per germline, CDR1 MDHEN and CDR2 SYDVKM. CDR3 region: CASSSTSGSYNEQFF. The CDR3 DNA is TGTGCCAGCAGTTCCACTAGCGGCTCCTACAATGAGCAGTTCTTC.

The genes are TRBV5-4 and TRBJ2-1; TRBD2 agrees at 11 bases. Germline V CDR1 and CDR2: SGHNT, YYREEE (reference sequence). The CDR3 length is 16 residues. After removal of 2 bases from V and 9 bases from J, the junction contained 10 bases not matched to a gene. The CDR3 sequence is CASSFSGRAGQGEQFF. CDR3 bases: TGTGCCAGCAGCTTTAGCGGGAGGGCCGGTCAGGGTGAGCAGTTCTTC.

The chain joins TRBV30 to TRBJ1-2; D ambiguous. V lost 0 bases to trimming and J lost 4 bases, with 12 bases between them. The CDR3 length is 14 residues. Looked up from germline, CDR1 is GTSNPN and CDR2 is SVGIG (reference sequence). CDR3 amino acids: CAWSVSYGGYGYTF. The DNA of the CDR3 is TGTGCCTGGAGTGTTTCCTACGGAGGCTATGGCTACACCTTC.

This clone was detected a few times. The rearrangement joins TRBV7-2 to TRBJ2-1; 7 bases match TRBD2. The length of the CDR3 is 14 residues. Unmatched junction bases numbered 8, after V lost 5 bases and J lost 7 bases. The germline V gene has CDR1 SGHTA and CDR2 FQGNSA. The CDR3 DNA sequence: TGTGCCAGCAGCCCCCGGACTAGTTATAATGAGCAGTTCTTC. It is translated as CASSPRTSYNEQFF.

The rearrangement links TRBV27 to TRBJ2-7, with 7 bases identical to TRBD1. The J segment lost 0 bases and the V segment lost 8 bases, leaving 7 bases of the junction unmatched. Germline V gene lookup returns CDR1 MNHEY and CDR2 SMNVEV (reference sequence). This CDR3 region has 14 residues. This CDR3 reads CASARDRGSYEQYF. For the CDR3, the DNA is TGTGCCAGCGCCCGGGACAGAGGCTCCTACGAGCAGTACTTC.

The sample holds a few counts of this clone. The chain employs TRBV19 and TRBJ2-5; 7 bases are shared with TRBD1. With V trimmed by 5 bases and J by 5 bases, 8 bases remained unmatched. Per the germline V gene, CDR1 is LNHDA and CDR2 is SQIVND (reference sequence). This CDR3 contains 14 residues. The CDR3 DNA is TGTGCCAGTAGTTTGGCAGGGGGATCGGAGACCCAGTACTTC. Residues: CASSLAGGSETQYF.

V gene TRBV2 combines with J gene TRBJ2-5; 7 nucleotides line up with TRBD2. The CDR3 extends over 14 amino acids. Germline V gives CDR1 SNHLY, CDR2 FYNNEI. V shed 1 base, J shed 5 bases, and the junction held 4 bases outside the gene matches. This CDR3 is CASSEVGDYETQYF. Written as DNA, the CDR3 is TGTGCCAGCAGTGAAGTGGGGGACTATGAGACCCAGTACTTC.

The chain uses TRBV6-5 and TRBJ1-6, with D hard to call. The V end was cut by 2 bases, the J end by 4 bases, with 6 bases between. Germline CDR1 MNHEY, CDR2 SVGAGI. The CDR3 length is 14 residues. This chain's CDR3 is CASSYESYNSPLHF. The CDR3 DNA sequence: TGTGCCAGCAGTTACGAGAGTTATAATTCACCCCTCCACTTT.